These 15 T cell receptor beta chains were all obtained from the same sample, sequenced in a study of blood T cells in healthy people across ages. Together with a sample-barcoded 5' primer, a J-beta primer mix was included in a second PCR lasting about 7 to 12 cycles. TCRdb called the 5' RACE reads again in MiXCR, with one record for every CDR3 protein. The repertoire includes 920,000 or so distinct CDR3 sequences, more than 40% of them detected once, and over 15% sits in the top ten. Input material: blood. The source of these receptors is an older woman in good health.

This chain links TRBV2 with TRBJ2-3, with 8 bases matching TRBD2. Germline V gene sequence: CDR1 SNHLY, CDR2 FYNNEI. The CDR3 is made up of 19 amino acids. The ends lost 3 bases at V and 0 bases at J; junction bases unmatched: 14. CDR3 coding DNA: TGTGCCAGCAGTGAGCTGGGTCGACGCTCTAGCGGGAGCACAGATACGCAGTATTTT. It codes for CASSELGRRSSGSTDTQYF.

This clonotype was detected a few times. The chain is built from TRBV9 and TRBJ2-5; 11 bases fit TRBD2. The CDR3 is 15 amino acids. The germline V gene encodes CDR1 SGDLS and CDR2 YYNGEE. V lost 0 bases to trimming and J lost 5 bases; unmatched junction nucleotides: 3. In DNA, the CDR3 is TGTGCCAGCAGCGTAGAACTAGCGGGAGATGAGACCCAGTACTTC. This gives the protein CASSVELAGDETQYF.

The chain recombines TRBV12-3 or TRBV12-4 with TRBJ2-1; 9 nucleotides align to TRBD2. This CDR3 comprises 12 residues. V dropped 5 bases and J dropped 14; count of bases not matched to a gene: 7. CDR3 sequence reads: CASSGGLALEFF. The CDR3 DNA follows: TGTGCCAGCAGTGGTGGACTAGCGTTGGAGTTCTTC.

This sequence joins TRBV5-1 and TRBJ2-3, with D perhaps TRBD1 (6 bases). From germline, CDR1 is SGHRS and CDR2 YFSETQ. V was pared by 0 bases and J by 4 bases, with 15 bases between. The CDR3 consists of 16 residues. The CDR3 DNA is TGCGCCAGCAGCTTGGGGGCAGGGGCGTCGGCAGATACGCAGTATTTT. It encodes CASSLGAGASADTQYF.

This clonotype was counted only a few times. The V call is TRBV12-3 or TRBV12-4, the J call TRBJ2-7; a possible D gene is TRBD1 (8 bases). Between the trimmed V and J ends, which lost 6 bases and 1 base, there was a span of 13 bases. CDR3 size: 14 residues. CDR3 residues: CASRGGDRSYEQYF. The CDR3 DNA reads as TGTGCCAGCAGGGGGGGGGACAGGTCCTACGAGCAGTACTTC.

This clonotype occurred many times. DNA of the CDR3: TGTGCCAGCAGTTTACCACCGTCCTACGAGCAGTACTTC. Protein sequence: CASSLPPSYEQYF. The rearrangement uses TRBV12-3 or TRBV12-4 and TRBJ2-7, with D hard to call. Trimming cost V 2 bases and J 1 base, with 6 bases left between them. This CDR3 is built from 13 residues.

In its sample, this clonotype was seen a few times. This chain links TRBV12-3 or TRBV12-4 with TRBJ1-2; TRBD1 agrees at 7 bases. After removal of 6 bases from V and 4 bases from J, the junction contained 5 bases not matched to a gene. This CDR3 has 13 amino acids. CDR3 protein: CASSSTGSYGYTF. In nucleotides, the CDR3 is TGTGCCAGCAGCTCGACAGGGAGCTATGGCTACACCTTC.

In this sample, this clonotype turned up a few times. The chain has TRBV5-1 and TRBJ2-3; TRBD2 might be the D (6 bases). Germline CDR1 and CDR2: SGHRS and YFSETQ. V was trimmed by 4 bases and J by 5 bases, leaving 20 bases between them. This CDR3 contains 16 residues. As DNA, the CDR3 is TGCGCCAGCAGCGACTACCAGGGAGGCGTTGGAGATACGCAGTATTTT. Translation gives CASSDYQGGVGDTQYF.

This clonotype was detected once. V usage is TRBV11-2 and J usage is TRBJ2-7; 12 nucleotides agree with TRBD2. Germline lookup yields CDR1 SGHAT and CDR2 FQNNGV. The CDR3 is 15 residues long. V was clipped by 5 bases and J by 6 bases; unmatched bases: 8. CDR3 amino acids: CASSVQTSGSREQYF. The CDR3 bases are TGTGCCAGCAGCGTCCAGACTAGCGGGAGTCGCGAGCAGTACTTC.

Comments on this clonotype: This sequence may be a read error, since a much larger clone differs from it by one base. The chain couples TRBV9 to TRBJ2-7, with D possibly TRBD2 on 6 matching bases. Germline V lookup: CDR1 SGDLS, CDR2 YYNGEE. The CDR3 is 14 residues long. Written as DNA, the CDR3 is TGTGCCAACAGCGTAGGTAGGGAGGTTGGGGAGCAGTACTTC. Encoded protein: CANSVGREVGEQYF.

J is TRBJ2-5 and V is TRBV7-2; tentative D call: TRBD2 (6 bases). The CDR3 spans 17 residues. The germline V and J ends were trimmed by 3 bases and 2 bases, with 19 bases remaining between them. Germline CDR1 reads SGHTA; CDR2 reads FQGNSA. As DNA, the CDR3 is TGTGCCAGCAGCTTGTGGGGGACCGGGACTGCGCAAGAGACCCAGTACTTC. This encodes CASSLWGTGTAQETQYF.

This clonotype was recorded once. The V call is TRBV7-2, the J call TRBJ2-1, with 7 bases matching TRBD1. This CDR3 contains 16 residues. Germline V CDR1 and CDR2: SGHTA, FQGNSA. V shed 0 bases, J shed 10 bases, and the junction held 12 bases outside the gene matches. This chain's CDR3 is CASSLASDRAYYEQFF. For the CDR3, the DNA is TGTGCCAGCAGCTTAGCGTCCGACAGGGCATACTACGAGCAGTTCTTC.

This clonotype has a handful of counts. V is TRBV2 and J is TRBJ2-1; 7 bases are a match to TRBD1. Germline V gene lookup returns CDR1 SNHLY and CDR2 FYNNEI. The CDR3 extends over 14 amino acids. Trimming cost V 7 bases and J 4 bases; bases outside gene matches: 7. CDR3 in amino acids: CASNEDRSYNEQFF. In DNA, the CDR3 is TGTGCCAGCAATGAGGACAGGTCGTACAATGAGCAGTTCTTC.

The rearrangement links TRBV5-1 to TRBJ2-6, with 8 bases aligning to TRBD1. CDR1 is SGHRS, CDR2 YFSETQ, per germline. J gave up 0 bases and V 9 bases, and 8 bases lay outside the gene matches. This CDR3 is built from 16 residues. The CDR3 here is CAKSGGVTSGANVLTF. The CDR3 region has the DNA TGCGCCAAGTCAGGGGGCGTGACCTCTGGGGCCAACGTCCTGACTTTC.

The chain employs TRBV10-1 and TRBJ1-4, with D unresolved. The V and J ends lost 6 bases and 12 bases respectively, with 2 bases between them. The CDR3 is 8 amino acids. Germline CDR1 and CDR2: WNHNN and SYGVQD (reference sequence). DNA of the CDR3: TGCGCCAGCAGGGAACTGTTTTTT. As protein: CASRELFF.